Sequencing of this T cell receptor (beta chain) was carried out in a study of technical replicates of blood from several donors. The CDR3 loop spans 18 amino acids. V dropped 3 bases and J dropped 4; count of bases not matched to a gene: 12. Germline V lookup: CDR1 SGHTA, CDR2 FQGNSA. The protocol was immunoSEQ multiplex PCR, while the TCRdb copy is restricted to in-frame clones and leaves out a portion. The sample shows 70,000 to 85,000 clones, about nine tenths of them seen only once. The sequence was obtained from a human donor in good health. Sequencing was carried out using T cells isolated from PBMCs. The chain links TRBV7-2 to TRBJ2-1; the match to TRBD2 covers 10 bases. CDR3 DNA sequence: TGTGCCAGCAGCTTCCTAGCGGGAGAGCTTCGAGCGTACAATGAGCAGTTCTTC. Amino acid sequence: CASSFLAGELRAYNEQFF. The whole variable domain, remainder taken from reference TRBV7-2 and TRBJ2-1, is GAGVSQSPSNKVTEKGKDVELRCDPISGHTALYWYRQSLGQGLEFLIYFQGNSAPDKSGLPSDRFSAERTGGSVSTLTIQRTQQEDSAVYLCASSFLAGELRAYNEQFFGPGTRLTVL.